This T cell receptor (beta chain) was documented in a study of T cells in Graves' hyperthyroidism and ophthalmopathy. Study-wide context: Staff took peripheral blood when the initial diagnosis was made, before any treatment began. Overall study findings and caveats: A median roughly 6.6 months before onset, the model predicted ophthalmopathy.

This clonotype appeared many times. The antigen is unknown. A NOSPECS grade of at least 4, a Clinical Activity Score of at least 3 and duration under 3 months were recorded in ophthalmopathy patients. Diagnostic assessment was based on clinical symptoms, serum thyroxine and TRAb, thyroid ultrasound and orbital computed tomography. The CDR3 has 18 residues. V gave up 1 base and J gave up 4 bases; unmatched junction bases: 11. CDR1 and CDR2 from the germline V gene are SNHLY and FYNNEI. Template material for amplifying TCR beta CDR3 regions consisted of RNA transcripts. The study used the HTBI primer set for a first-round RT-PCR of the TCR CDR3. TCRdb independently ran MiXCR on the multiplex PCR reads; one entry per CDR3 protein. The sample records about half a million distinct CDR3 sequences, 20% to 25% being singletons.

The sequenced sample was blood. The sequence was obtained from a woman in her sixties or seventies with Graves' ophthalmopathy. J is TRBJ2-1 and V is TRBV2; 9 nucleotides match TRBD2. CDR3 loop: CASSEVVASGILYNEQFF. For the CDR3, the DNA is TGTGCCAGCAGTGAAGTGGTTGCTAGCGGGATCCTGTACAATGAGCAGTTCTTC.